These T cell receptor beta chains were read from a single sample in a study of vaccination and CD4 T cells after COVID-19. TCRdb processed the PCR reads anew with MiXCR; each CDR3 protein has one entry. The sample holds about 13,000 distinct CDR3 sequences, 60% to 80% seen once. The antigens for these receptors are not known. Sample: CD4+ T cells from blood, cultured in vitro. The receptor source for this set is a human donor who had recovered from COVID-19. Each CDR3 is given with its conserved first and last residue. The D gene is left open where the match is weak. Only part of the rows carry a size: once, few, many, or a class if the clone is expanded.

v_call	j_call	clone_size	d_call	cdr3_aa	cdr3_nt
TRBV6-1	TRBJ1-3	-	TRBD1	CASSKEGDRGNTIYF	TGTGCCAGCAGCAAGGAGGGGGACAGGGGTAACACCATATATTTT
TRBV6-1	TRBJ2-7	-	-	CASSSLGGGTYEQYF	TGTGCCAGCAGCTCCTTGGGTGGGGGGACCTACGAGCAGTACTTC
TRBV5-4	TRBJ1-6	-	-	CASSPTGTYNSPLHF	TGTGCCAGCAGCCCGACAGGAACCTATAATTCACCCCTCCACTTT
TRBV24-1	TRBJ2-3	-	TRBD1	CATSDDRGRITDTQYF	TGTGCCACCAGTGACGACAGGGGGCGCATAACAGATACGCAGTATTTT
TRBV6-2/TRBV6-3	TRBJ2-2	-	TRBD2	CASSYRPSGRNTGELFF	TGTGCCAGCAGTTACCGGCCTAGCGGGAGGAACACCGGGGAGCTGTTTTTT
TRBV15	TRBJ2-5	-	TRBD2	CATGLAGVGETQYF	TGTGCCACAGGACTAGCGGGAGTGGGGGAGACCCAGTACTTC
TRBV6-1	TRBJ1-6	once	TRBD1	CASRDRAGSPLHF	TGTGCCAGCCGCGACAGGGCAGGTTCACCCCTCCACTTT
TRBV6-1	TRBJ2-2	once	-	CASSPATGELFF	TGTGCCAGCAGTCCGGCCACCGGGGAGCTGTTTTTT
TRBV7-2	TRBJ2-3	-	TRBD2	CASSRDYLSTDTQYF	TGTGCCAGCAGCCGGGACTACCTAAGCACAGATACGCAGTATTTT
TRBV2	TRBJ2-3	once	-	CASSSLAHTDTQYF	TGTGCCAGCAGCTCACTGGCCCACACAGATACGCAGTATTTT
TRBV6-2/TRBV6-3	TRBJ1-5	few	TRBD1	CASTPTGVGNQPQHF	TGTGCCAGCACCCCGACAGGGGTGGGCAATCAGCCCCAGCATTTT
TRBV20-1	TRBJ2-5	-	TRBD2	CSAETSGRQKTQYF	TGCAGTGCTGAGACTAGCGGGAGGCAAAAGACCCAGTACTTC
TRBV7-2	TRBJ2-5	-	-	CASRWAGTEPIGPQYF	TGTGCCAGCAGGTGGGCGGGTACGGAGCCTATTGGGCCCCAGTACTTC
TRBV27	TRBJ2-1	-	-	CASTPRRTGLTYNEQFF	TGTGCCAGCACTCCCCGGCGTACGGGACTTACCTACAATGAGCAGTTCTTC
TRBV4-3	TRBJ1-5	-	-	CASSQDVQGNQPQHF	TGCGCCAGCAGCCAAGACGTCCAGGGTAATCAGCCCCAGCATTTT
TRBV30	TRBJ1-2	-	TRBD1	CAYLDRGLGGYTF	TGTGCCTACCTTGACAGGGGGCTCGGTGGCTACACCTTC
TRBV25-1	TRBJ2-3	-	-	CASSGTGFSTDTQYF	TGTGCCAGCAGTGGTACAGGGTTTAGCACAGATACGCAGTATTTT
TRBV7-9	TRBJ1-1	-	-	CASSHEIDWDATMNTEAFF	TGTGCCAGCAGCCACGAGATAGACTGGGACGCAACGATGAACACTGAAGCTTTCTTT
TRBV7-2	TRBJ1-3	-	-	CASSLVTGNTIYF	TGTGCCAGCAGCTTAGTAACTGGAAACACCATATATTTT
TRBV10-1	TRBJ2-2	-	-	CASSETEGGTGELFF	TGCGCCAGCAGTGAGACAGAGGGGGGGACCGGGGAGCTGTTTTTT
TRBV6-5	TRBJ2-3	few	-	CASSYRADTQYF	TGTGCCAGCAGTTACCGGGCAGATACGCAGTATTTT
TRBV20-1	TRBJ2-2	-	-	CSAKTSQGNTGELFF	TGCAGTGCTAAGACTTCTCAGGGGAACACCGGGGAGCTGTTTTTT
TRBV7-2	TRBJ2-2	-	-	CASKGRPGELFF	TGTGCCAGCAAAGGGCGTCCCGGGGAGCTGTTTTTT
TRBV6-2/TRBV6-3	TRBJ2-5	-	-	CASSYGETQYF	TGTGCCAGCAGTTACGGTGAGACCCAGTACTTC
TRBV27	TRBJ2-2	-	-	CASRSRLTTGELFF	TGTGCCAGCAGATCCCGACTTACAACCGGGGAGCTGTTTTTT
TRBV6-1	TRBJ1-1	-	TRBD1	CASSRPPQGGNTEAFF	TGTGCCAGCAGCCGACCCCCACAGGGGGGGAACACTGAAGCTTTCTTT
TRBV19	TRBJ1-2	-	TRBD1	CASRWGQAYGGGYTF	TGTGCCAGTAGATGGGGACAGGCCTACGGTGGCGGCTACACCTTC